Given below is one T cell receptor (beta chain) in context. This sample stems from a study of breast tumors, draining lymph nodes, adjacent tissues. Trimming removed 4 bases from V and 11 bases from J; junction bases left unmatched: 2. The CDR3 covers 12 residues. Per germline, CDR1 MNHNY and CDR2 SVGAGI (reference sequence). Samples came from axillary lymph nodes draining the breast cancer. TCRdb called the multiplex PCR reads again in MiXCR, with one record for every CDR3 protein. The sample carries about 220,000 distinct CDR3 sequences, 30% to 35% recorded once. Sequencing was done on a sample of axillary lymph node tissue. This TCR was sampled from a female donor with breast cancer. Some clones in this sample may be carry-over from other donors' samples. The chain employs TRBV6-6 and TRBJ1-5; 10 bases agree with TRBD1. CDR3 region: CASSSDRGSQHF. The CDR3 coding sequence is TGTGCCAGCAGTTCGGACAGGGGGTCCCAGCATTTT.